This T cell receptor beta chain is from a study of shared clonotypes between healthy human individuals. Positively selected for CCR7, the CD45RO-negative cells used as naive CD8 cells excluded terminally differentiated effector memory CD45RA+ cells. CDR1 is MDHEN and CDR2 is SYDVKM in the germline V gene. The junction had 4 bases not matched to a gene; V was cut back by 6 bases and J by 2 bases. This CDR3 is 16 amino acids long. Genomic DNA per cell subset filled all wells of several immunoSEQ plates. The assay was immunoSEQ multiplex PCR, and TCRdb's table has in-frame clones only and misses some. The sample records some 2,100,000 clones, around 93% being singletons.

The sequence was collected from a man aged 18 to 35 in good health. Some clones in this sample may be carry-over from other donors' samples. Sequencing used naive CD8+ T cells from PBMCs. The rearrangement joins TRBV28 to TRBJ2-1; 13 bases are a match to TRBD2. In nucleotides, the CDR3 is TGTGCCAGCAGGCGGGGGACTAGCGGGACCTACAATGAGCAGTTCTTC. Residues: CASRRGTSGTYNEQFF.